The 26 T cell receptor beta chains listed next were all sequenced from one sample in a study of blood T cell repertoires in COVID-19. Produced via immunoSEQ multiplex PCR; TCRdb's table is partial and in-frame only. The sample lists about 370,000 clones, more than 80% occurring once. Sequencing was done on a sample of PBMCs or T cells enriched from blood (not recorded which). Every receptor here comes from a man aged 18-30 years who had recovered from COVID-19.

The table lists this clone with a few counts. The V and J genes are TRBV29-1 and TRBJ1-1; D remains unclear. Between the trimmed V and J ends, which lost 0 bases and 1 base, there was a span of 6 bases. The CDR3 runs 13 residues. Looked up from germline, CDR1 is SQVTM and CDR2 is ANQGSEA. The CDR3 DNA sequence: TGCAGCGTTGAAGAACAGACGAACACTGAAGCTTTCTTT. It encodes CSVEEQTNTEAFF.

This clone has just a few counts. The chain links TRBV6-1 to TRBJ1-2; no firm D call. This CDR3 is 11 amino acids long. V gave up 3 bases and J gave up 7 bases, with 6 bases separating them. Looked up from germline, CDR1 is MNHNS and CDR2 is SASEGT. In nucleotides, the CDR3 is TGTGCCAGCAGTGACGGGGTTGGCTACACCTTC. Translated: CASSDGVGYTF.

The rearrangement links TRBV15 to TRBJ2-3; 9 nucleotides align to TRBD2. The germline V gene has CDR1 LNHNV and CDR2 YYDKDF (reference sequence). The CDR3 covers 16 residues. The trim removed 0 bases at V and 2 bases at J, leaving 3 bases unmatched. In DNA form, the CDR3 reads TGTGCCACCAGCAGAGATCTAGCGGGGATCACAGATACGCAGTATTTT. This sequence encodes CATSRDLAGITDTQYF.

CDR3 nucleotides: TGTGCCACCAATAACCGACTAGCGGGAGGCCTAGATACGCAGTATTTT. This gives the protein CATNNRLAGGLDTQYF. The chain recombines TRBV10-3 with TRBJ2-3; 13 bases are a match to TRBD2. Trimming at V came to 10 bases and at J to 5 bases, leaving 12 bases not matched to a gene. The CDR3 loop spans 16 amino acids. CDR1 and CDR2 from the germline V gene are ENHRY and SYGVKD.

The chain employs TRBV28 and TRBJ1-5; D remains ambiguous. Germline V lookup: CDR1 MDHEN, CDR2 SYDVKM. The CDR3 covers 12 residues. Trimming shortened V by 6 bases and J by 7 bases, and 10 bases separated the two germline ends. The CDR3 reads CASRWFGQPQHF. The DNA of the CDR3 is TGTGCCAGCAGGTGGTTCGGGCAGCCCCAGCATTTT.

The chain recombines TRBV5-1 with TRBJ2-2, with TRBD2 matching 10 bases. From germline, CDR1 is SGHRS and CDR2 YFSETQ. Trimming cost V 2 bases and J 3 bases; bases outside gene matches: 13. The CDR3 spans 19 residues. CDR3 loop: CASSLFPKRLAGDTGELFF. The CDR3 region has the DNA TGCGCCAGCAGCTTATTCCCAAAAAGGCTAGCGGGAGACACCGGGGAGCTGTTTTTT.

The gene calls are TRBV28 and TRBJ1-2; 8 nucleotides agree with TRBD1. Looked up from germline, CDR1 is MDHEN and CDR2 is SYDVKM. This CDR3 has 17 residues. J was trimmed by 2 bases and V by 5 bases; bases with no gene match: 13. The CDR3 sequence is CASSPGQGAGSNYGYTF. In DNA, the CDR3 is TGTGCCAGCAGTCCTGGCCAGGGGGCTGGTTCGAACTATGGCTACACCTTC.

The rearrangement uses TRBV2 and TRBJ1-1, with D uncertain. Trimming removed 7 bases from V and 6 bases from J, with 9 bases in between. Germline V gene lookup returns CDR1 SNHLY and CDR2 FYNNEI. The CDR3 extends over 11 amino acids. The CDR3 nucleotides are TGTGCCAGCATTGCGTCCCCTGAAGCTTTCTTT. Residues: CASIASPEAFF.

This chain joins TRBV11-3 and TRBJ1-1; 7 bases align to TRBD1. The CDR3 loop spans 15 amino acids. The V gene's germline CDR1 is SGHNT and CDR2 YENEEA. Trimming at V came to 4 bases and at J to 1 base, leaving 6 bases not matched to a gene. The CDR3 DNA reads TGTGCCAGCAGCTCGCGCCGGACAGGGAACACTGAAGCTTTCTTT. It encodes CASSSRRTGNTEAFF.

This clone came up a few times. The chain is built from TRBV27 and TRBJ2-1, with 7 bases lining up with TRBD1. Germline V gives CDR1 MNHEY, CDR2 SMNVEV (reference sequence). The CDR3 spans 15 residues. The V segment lost 0 bases and the J segment 3 bases; nucleotides outside the gene matches: 2. This chain's CDR3 is CASSLSTGYYNEQFF. CDR3 nucleotide sequence: TGTGCCAGCAGTTTATCGACAGGGTACTACAATGAGCAGTTCTTC.

The CDR3 nucleotides read TGTGCCAGCACACGACAGGGCGGAGACACTGAAGCTTTCTTT. Amino acid sequence: CASTRQGGDTEAFF. The chain recombines TRBV18 with TRBJ1-1; TRBD1 agrees at 7 bases. CDR1 and CDR2 (germline): KGHSH, LQKENI. The CDR3 length is 14 residues. V gave up 8 bases and J gave up 3 bases; unmatched junction bases: 9.

This clone is a singleton in its sample. The chain combines TRBV5-8 with TRBJ2-2; 11 bases are shared with TRBD1. This CDR3 is built from 14 residues. The V segment lost 4 bases and the J segment 6 bases; nucleotides outside the gene matches: 2. In germline, CDR1 is SGHTS, CDR2 YDEGEE. CDR3 in amino acids: CASSPGQGAGELFF. CDR3 DNA: TGTGCCAGCAGCCCGGGACAGGGGGCCGGGGAGCTGTTTTTT. The variable domain in full, with the rest retrieved from reference TRBV5-8 and TRBJ2-2, is EAGVTQSPTHLIKTRGQQATLRCSPISGHTSVYWYQQALGLGLQFLLWYDEGEERNRGNFPPRFSGRQFPNYSSELNVNALELEDSALYLCASSPGQGAGELFFGEGSRLTVL.

The genes are TRBV15 and TRBJ2-2; 7 positions agree with TRBD2. V lost 3 bases, J lost 6 bases, and 16 bases stayed unmatched. The CDR3 totals 18 residues. CDR1 and CDR2 (germline): LNHNV, YYDKDF (reference sequence). The CDR3 coding sequence is TGTGCCACCAGCAGGGGCGGGAGCCCCTCTATTACCCCCGGGGAGCTGTTTTTT. Amino acid sequence: CATSRGGSPSITPGELFF.

V gene TRBV30 combines with J gene TRBJ1-5; D is undetermined. The CDR3 has 12 residues. The ends were cut back, 4 bases at V and 4 bases at J, with 8 bases in the middle. CDR1 GTSNPN and CDR2 SVGIG come from the germline V gene (reference sequence). The DNA of the CDR3 is TGTGCCTGGACAAGGGAGAATCAGCCCCAGCATTTT. Encoded protein: CAWTRENQPQHF.

The J gene is TRBJ1-1, the V gene TRBV10-3, with D unclear. The V and J ends lost 8 bases and 2 bases respectively, with 12 bases between them. Germline CDR1 reads ENHRY; CDR2 reads SYGVKD. The CDR3 is 13 amino acids. Written as DNA, the CDR3 is TGTGCCATCCTGAAGGAGTACAACACTGAAGCTTTCTTT. Its protein is CAILKEYNTEAFF.

The V and J genes are TRBV19 and TRBJ2-7; TRBD1 agrees at 10 bases. J gave up 5 bases and V 7 bases, and 11 bases lay outside the gene matches. Per the germline V gene, CDR1 is LNHDA and CDR2 is SQIVND (reference sequence). This CDR3 is 15 amino acids long. The CDR3 DNA reads TGTGCCAGTACTCCGACAGGGGGCGAGTATGACGAGCAGTACTTC. Protein product: CASTPTGGEYDEQYF.

The V gene is TRBV18, the J gene TRBJ1-1, with no clear D. The CDR3 covers 13 residues. The V end lost 2 bases, the J end lost 8 bases, and 12 bases lay between the germline ends. Per the germline V gene, CDR1 is KGHSH and CDR2 is LQKENI. The CDR3 DNA is TGTGCCAGCTCACCAGCACCAGAACACGAAGCTTTCTTT. Protein product: CASSPAPEHEAFF.

The chain links TRBV29-1 to TRBJ1-2; TRBD1 is a possible D gene (5 bases). Trimming left V 5 bases short and J 6 bases short, with 19 bases between. The CDR3 has 14 amino acids. Germline loops: CDR1 SQVTM, CDR2 ANQGSEA. The CDR3 protein is CSVLIQGLGHGYTF. Written as DNA, the CDR3 is TGCAGCGTTCTTATCCAGGGTCTGGGGCATGGCTACACCTTC.

The V call is TRBV29-1, the J call TRBJ1-4, with 7 nucleotides matching TRBD1. V was pared by 7 bases and J by 2 bases, with 4 bases of the junction left unmatched. The CDR3 has 13 residues. The germline V gene encodes CDR1 SQVTM and CDR2 ANQGSEA. The DNA for the CDR3 is TGCAGCGGACAGGGAGGCACTAATGAAAAACTGTTTTTT. Translating it yields CSGQGGTNEKLFF.

The rearrangement uses TRBV5-1 and TRBJ1-2; 7 bases match TRBD1. Per the germline V gene, CDR1 is SGHRS and CDR2 is YFSETQ. This CDR3 is 14 amino acids long. V lost 3 bases and J lost 6; bases outside the gene matches: 8. This CDR3 reads CASSSPSQGDGYTF. The CDR3 coding sequence is TGCGCCAGCAGCTCTCCTTCCCAGGGGGATGGCTACACCTTC.

This clone was observed a handful of times. The chain has TRBV9 and TRBJ2-5; D is unclear. There are 14 residues in the CDR3. V lost 3 bases and J lost 7, with 16 bases in between. Germline V gene lookup returns CDR1 SGDLS and CDR2 YYNGEE. CDR3 residues: CASSAPTPPGTQYF. The CDR3, as DNA: TGTGCCAGCAGCGCTCCCACTCCCCCCGGGACCCAGTACTTC.

In this sample, this clone turned up once. The chain links TRBV7-2 to TRBJ1-4, with D perhaps matching TRBD1 (5 bases). CDR1 and CDR2 from the germline V gene are SGHTA and FQGNSA. The CDR3 runs to 15 residues. Trimming shortened V by 5 bases and J by 7 bases, and 17 bases separated the two germline ends. The CDR3 loop reads CASSLWDGGGEKLFF. The CDR3, as DNA: TGTGCCAGCAGCCTCTGGGACGGCGGGGGTGAAAAACTGTTTTTT.

The chain has TRBV4-1 and TRBJ1-2; D possibly corresponds to TRBD1 (5 bases). Germline assignment: CDR1 MGHRA and CDR2 YSYEKL. V lost 0 bases, J lost 4 bases, and 9 bases lay in between. The CDR3 length is 14 residues. CDR3: CASSQEGTGYGYTF. The DNA of the CDR3 is TGCGCCAGCAGCCAAGAGGGAACAGGCTATGGCTACACCTTC.

The chain carries TRBV27 and TRBJ1-4, with TRBD1 as a possible D gene (6 bases). Looked up from germline, CDR1 is MNHEY and CDR2 is SMNVEV (reference sequence). There are 13 residues in the CDR3. The V end lost 6 bases, the J end lost 8 bases, and 13 bases lay between the germline ends. DNA for the CDR3: TGTGCCAGCAGAGCCACAGGGACCGAAAAACTGTTTTTT. Protein sequence: CASRATGTEKLFF.

The chain recombines TRBV10-3 with TRBJ2-1; 12 bases agree with TRBD2. Germline CDR1 reads ENHRY; CDR2 reads SYGVKD. V lost 0 bases and J lost 7; bases outside the gene matches: 25. The CDR3 is 23 residues long. DNA of the CDR3: TGTGCCATCAGTGAGTCGAGGAACCCGAAGAGTCTAGCGGGAGGGCAGAAGGTAAATGAGCAGTTCTTC. It encodes CAISESRNPKSLAGGQKVNEQFF.

The chain employs TRBV6-5 and TRBJ1-5; tentative D call: TRBD1 (6 bases). This CDR3 has 15 residues. Germline lookup yields CDR1 MNHEY and CDR2 SVGAGI. The V end lost 0 bases, the J end lost 4 bases, and 10 bases lay between the germline ends. For the CDR3, the DNA is TGTGCCAGCAGTTACTCGTACAGGGAGAATCAGCCCCAGCATTTT. Residues: CASSYSYRENQPQHF.